This T cell receptor (beta chain) was identified during a study of beta chain features in type 1 diabetes. Study-wide context: Over all samples combined, fewer than 130,000,000 sorted cells were examined.

Isolation of CD4+ naive, central memory, regulatory and stem cell-like memory cells was achieved by sorting via CD45RO/CCR7/CD25/CD127/CD95/CD27. V was cut by 1 base and J by 3 bases, with 13 bases left in between. Germline CDR1 and CDR2: LNHNV and YYDKDF (reference sequence). CDR3 length equals 16 residues. There are a few counts of this clone. Every isolated RNA sample was fully reverse transcribed, so sequencing captured expressed TCRB transcripts. Libraries were prepared by immunoSEQ multiplex PCR; TCRdb keeps only in-frame clonotypes and omits some of them. The top ten hold around 0.044% of the sample, which has about 350,000 clones, 15% to 20% seen once.

This TCR was recovered from a woman under 30 in good health. The rearrangement links TRBV15 to TRBJ1-3; no clear D gene. Sequencing input: naive CD4+ T cells from blood. In DNA form, the CDR3 reads TGTGCCACCAGCAGAGGGCCCGCGGGGATTGGAAACACCATATATTTT. It yields the protein CATSRGPAGIGNTIYF.